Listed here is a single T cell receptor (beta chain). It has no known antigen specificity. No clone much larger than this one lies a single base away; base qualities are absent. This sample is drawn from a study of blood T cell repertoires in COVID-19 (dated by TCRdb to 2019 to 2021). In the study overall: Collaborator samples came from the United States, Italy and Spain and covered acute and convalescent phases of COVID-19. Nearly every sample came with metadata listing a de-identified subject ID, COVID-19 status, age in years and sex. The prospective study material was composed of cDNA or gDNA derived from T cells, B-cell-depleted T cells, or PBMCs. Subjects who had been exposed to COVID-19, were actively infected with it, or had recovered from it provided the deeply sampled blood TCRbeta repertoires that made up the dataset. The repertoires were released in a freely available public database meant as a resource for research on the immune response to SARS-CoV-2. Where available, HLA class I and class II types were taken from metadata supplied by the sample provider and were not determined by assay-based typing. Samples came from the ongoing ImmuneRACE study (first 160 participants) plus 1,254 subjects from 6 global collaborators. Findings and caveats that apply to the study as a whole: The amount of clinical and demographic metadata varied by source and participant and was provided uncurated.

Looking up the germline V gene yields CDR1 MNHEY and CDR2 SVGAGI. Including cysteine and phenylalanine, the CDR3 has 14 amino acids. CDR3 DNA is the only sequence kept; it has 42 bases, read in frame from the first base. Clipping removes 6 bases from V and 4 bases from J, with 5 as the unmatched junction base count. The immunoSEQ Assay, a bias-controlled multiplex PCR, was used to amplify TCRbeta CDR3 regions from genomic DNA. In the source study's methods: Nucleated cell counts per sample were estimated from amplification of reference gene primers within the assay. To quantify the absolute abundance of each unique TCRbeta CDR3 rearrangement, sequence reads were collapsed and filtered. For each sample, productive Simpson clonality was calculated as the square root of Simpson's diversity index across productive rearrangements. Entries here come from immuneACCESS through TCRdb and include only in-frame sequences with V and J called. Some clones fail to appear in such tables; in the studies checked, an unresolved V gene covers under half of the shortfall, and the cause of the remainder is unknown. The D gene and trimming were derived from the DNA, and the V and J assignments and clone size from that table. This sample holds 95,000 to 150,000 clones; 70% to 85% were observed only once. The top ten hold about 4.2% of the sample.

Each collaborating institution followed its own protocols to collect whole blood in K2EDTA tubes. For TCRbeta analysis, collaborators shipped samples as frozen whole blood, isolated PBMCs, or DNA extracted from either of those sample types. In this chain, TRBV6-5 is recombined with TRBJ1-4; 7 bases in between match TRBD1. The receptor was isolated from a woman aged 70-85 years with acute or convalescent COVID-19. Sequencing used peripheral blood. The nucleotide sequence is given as TGTGCCAGCAGGACGGACAGGATTAATGAAAAACTGTTTTTT. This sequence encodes CASRTDRINEKLFF.